This T cell receptor beta chain was recorded in a study of post-analysis software for immune sequencing data. The study's findings and limits: Those with multiple sclerosis, the patient group, showed significantly lower normalized Chao1 diversity than controls. Five TRBV segments, including TRBV5-6, TRBV5-1 and TRBV20-1, were more frequent in patients than controls.

This clonotype was seen more than once but under ten times. No antigen is known for it. V lost 2 bases and J lost 1, with 9 bases in between. The germline V gene encodes CDR1 SQVTM and CDR2 ANQGSEA. The CDR3 extends over 13 amino acids. Prepared libraries of TCR beta cDNA carried unique molecular identifiers. MiXCR, applied by TCRdb to the PCR reads, yields one record per CDR3 protein. In the table there are roughly 650,000 distinct CDR3 sequences, approximately 60% of which are singletons. Sequencing was done on a sample of blood. The V gene is TRBV29-1, the J gene TRBJ2-7, with D perhaps matching TRBD2 (6 bases). This sequence was found in a girl aged 2 to 10 with multiple sclerosis. The chain's CDR3 is CSVEYGGSYEQYF. The CDR3 DNA reads TGCAGCGTTGAATACGGGGGTTCCTACGAGCAGTACTTC.